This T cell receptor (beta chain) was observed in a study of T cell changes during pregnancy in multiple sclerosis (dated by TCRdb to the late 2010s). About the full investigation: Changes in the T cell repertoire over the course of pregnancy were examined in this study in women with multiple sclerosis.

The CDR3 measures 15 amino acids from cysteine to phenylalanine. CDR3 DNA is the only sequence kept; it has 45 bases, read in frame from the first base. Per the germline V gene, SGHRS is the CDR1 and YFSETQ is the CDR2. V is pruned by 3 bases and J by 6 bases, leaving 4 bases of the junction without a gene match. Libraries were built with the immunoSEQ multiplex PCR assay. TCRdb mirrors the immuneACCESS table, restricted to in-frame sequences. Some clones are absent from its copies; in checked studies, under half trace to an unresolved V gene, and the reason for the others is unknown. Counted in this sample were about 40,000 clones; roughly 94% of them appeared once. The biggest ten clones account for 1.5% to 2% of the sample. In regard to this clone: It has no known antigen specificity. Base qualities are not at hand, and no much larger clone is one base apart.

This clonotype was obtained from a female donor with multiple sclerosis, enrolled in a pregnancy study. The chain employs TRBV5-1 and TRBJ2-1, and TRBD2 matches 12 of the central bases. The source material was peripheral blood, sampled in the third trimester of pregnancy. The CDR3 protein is CASSSSSGRVNEQFF. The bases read TGCGCCAGCAGCTCGTCTAGCGGGAGGGTCAATGAGCAGTTCTTC.